Shown below are 30 T cell receptor beta chains from a single sample sequenced in a study of Graves' ophthalmopathy and Graves' hyperthyroidism. Amplification of the TCR beta CDR3 regions used RNA transcripts (as template). An initial RT-PCR round employing HTBI primers preceded a second-round multiplex PCR. MiXCR, applied by TCRdb to the multiplex PCR reads, yields one record per CDR3 protein. Of 500,000 to 700,000 distinct CDR3 sequences listed, about two fifths are singletons. The sequencing sample was made of peripheral blood or thyroid tissue (not recorded which). The receptors come from an adult man with Graves' hyperthyroidism.

Worth noting for this clonotype: This may come from a read error, since a much larger clone is one base off. The V call is TRBV7-2, the J call TRBJ1-6, with D perhaps TRBD1 (5 bases). Germline CDR1 and CDR2: SGHTA and FQGNSA. The germline V and J ends were trimmed by 7 bases and 8 bases, with 15 bases remaining between them. This CDR3 is 14 amino acids long. CDR3 coding DNA: TGTGCCAGCACCACCGGGGGGGAGTATTCACCCCTCCACTTT. This translates into CASTTGGEYSPLHF. Full variable domain (missing parts from reference TRBV7-2 and TRBJ1-6): GAGVSQSPSNKVTEKGKDVELRCDPISGHTALYWYRQSLGQGLEFLIYFQGNSAPDKSGLPSDRFSAERTGGSVSTLTIQRTQQEDSAVYLCASTTGGEYSPLHFGNGTRLTVT.

This chain uses TRBV2 with TRBJ2-7; the D gene is possibly TRBD1 (6 bases). Trimming cost V 8 bases and J 5 bases, with 19 bases left between them. Germline-derived CDR1 and CDR2 are SNHLY and FYNNEI. The CDR3 length is 14 residues. This CDR3 reads CASSRISGADEQYF. The CDR3 bases are TGTGCCAGCTCACGAATATCAGGGGCTGACGAGCAGTACTTC.

The chain joins TRBV14 to TRBJ2-7, with 12 nucleotides matching TRBD2. V lost 4 bases and J lost 2; bases outside the gene matches: 9. This CDR3 is built from 17 residues. Germline V gene lookup returns CDR1 SGHDN and CDR2 FVKESK. CDR3 in DNA: TGTGCCAGCAGCCGGCTACTAGCGGGAGGCCGCGCCTACGAGCAGTACTTC. The encoded protein is CASSRLLAGGRAYEQYF.

The chain has TRBV12-3 or TRBV12-4 and TRBJ1-2; tentatively, D is TRBD1 (5 bases). Trimming removed 6 bases at V and 6 bases at J, with 8 bases between. The CDR3 extends over 11 amino acids. The CDR3 loop reads CASRNRHGYTF. In DNA, the CDR3 is TGTGCCAGCAGAAACAGGCATGGCTACACCTTC.

The V gene is TRBV15, the J gene TRBJ1-5; no definite D call. Between the trimmed V and J ends, which lost 0 bases and 2 bases, there was a span of 5 bases. The CDR3 is 14 residues long. Germline values: CDR1 LNHNV, CDR2 YYDKDF (reference sequence). CDR3 loop: CATSREGGNQPQHF. Written as DNA, the CDR3 is TGTGCCACCAGCAGAGAGGGTGGCAATCAGCCCCAGCATTTT.

CDR3 region: CATSRVGYEQFF. In DNA, the CDR3 is TGTGCCACCAGCAGAGTCGGGTATGAGCAGTTCTTC. The chain couples TRBV15 to TRBJ2-1; no reliable D call. V dropped 1 base and J dropped 8 bases, with 6 bases sitting between them. The CDR3 spans 12 residues. From germline, CDR1 is LNHNV and CDR2 YYDKDF (reference sequence).

This clonotype was recorded many times. V is TRBV6-1 and J is TRBJ1-5, with D unclear. V was pared by 6 bases and J by 4 bases, with 7 bases between. Per the germline V gene, CDR1 is MNHNS and CDR2 is SASEGT. This CDR3 comprises 12 residues. CDR3 sequence: CASSPQNQPQHF. CDR3 nucleotide sequence: TGTGCCAGCAGCCCACAGAATCAGCCCCAGCATTTT.

This clonotype was found once. Since a much larger clone is just one base distant, this may be a read error. This sequence joins TRBV12-3 or TRBV12-4 and TRBJ1-5; D is ambiguous. The CDR3 extends over 13 amino acids. DNA for the CDR3: TGTGCCAGCAGTTTACTAAAGAATCAGCCCCGGCATTTT. It codes for CASSLLKNQPRHF.

This clonotype appeared a few times. This chain uses TRBV7-9 with TRBJ2-3; D ambiguous. The CDR3 is 12 amino acids. The V and J ends lost 7 bases and 2 bases respectively, with 7 bases between them. Per germline, CDR1 SEHNR and CDR2 FQNEAQ (reference sequence). In DNA form, the CDR3 reads TGTGCCAGCACTCCTAACACAGATACGCAGTATTTT. The encoded protein is CASTPNTDTQYF.

The J gene is TRBJ2-5, the V gene TRBV7-2; D gene ambiguous. Gene TRBJ2-4 matches the end of the DNA better, so the J call may be wrong. This CDR3 contains 12 residues. Per the germline V gene, CDR1 is SGHTA and CDR2 is FQGNSA. The CDR3 spells CASSQAKNIQYF. The CDR3 DNA follows: TGTGCCAGCAGTCAAGCCAAAAACATTCAGTACTTC.

J is TRBJ2-7 and V is TRBV30; D is unresolved. The CDR3 loop spans 11 amino acids. Deletions cut 3 bases from V and 3 bases from J, with 6 bases between. Germline V gene lookup returns CDR1 GTSNPN and CDR2 SVGIG (reference sequence). This CDR3 is CAWSSNYEQYF. The CDR3 DNA follows: TGTGCCTGGAGCTCGAACTACGAGCAGTACTTC.

This clonotype has ten or more counts. V usage is TRBV2 and J usage is TRBJ1-6, with D unresolved. V was shortened by 2 bases and J by 0 bases, with 11 bases between the two germline ends. The CDR3 consists of 17 residues. Germline V gene sequence: CDR1 SNHLY, CDR2 FYNNEI. Here the CDR3 reads CASSEQGASSYNSPLHF. The DNA for the CDR3 is TGTGCCAGCAGTGAACAAGGAGCGAGCTCCTATAATTCACCCCTCCACTTT.

With respect to this clonotype: With a much larger clone just one base away, this may be a read error. This chain uses TRBV7-3 with TRBJ2-5; maybe TRBD2 (7 bases). The CDR3 extends over 15 amino acids. Germline CDR1 reads SGHTA; CDR2 reads FQGTGA. For the CDR3, the DNA is TGCGCCAGCAGCCAAGATGGGGGGGCAGCAAAGACCCAGTACTTC. Amino acids: CASSQDGGAAKTQYF. Full variable domain (remainder filled in from reference TRBV7-3 and TRBJ2-5): GAGVSQTPSNKVTEKGKYVELRCDPISGHTALYWYRQSLGQGPEFLIYFQGTGAADDSGLPNDRFFAVRPEGSVSTLKIQRTERGDSAVYLCASSQDGGAAKTQYFGPGTRLLVL.

In regard to this clonotype: Being one base from a much bigger clone, this may be a read error. The J gene is TRBJ1-2, the V gene TRBV12-3 or TRBV12-4; D is uncertain. CDR3 length: 13 amino acids. V lost 4 bases and J 6 bases, leaving 12 bases between the germline ends. CDR3 DNA: TGTGCCAGCAGTTCCGCCCCCATGAATGGCTACACCTTC. It encodes CASSSAPMNGYTF.

The CDR3 region is CASIEGAETQYF. The CDR3 DNA reads TGTGCCAGCATCGAAGGGGCAGAGACCCAGTACTTC. The chain couples TRBV10-3 to TRBJ2-5; a possible D gene is TRBD1 (5 bases). The V gene's germline CDR1 is ENHRY and CDR2 SYGVKD. This CDR3 has 12 amino acids. The V gene lost 10 bases and the J gene lost 4 bases, with 13 bases spanning the gap.

Notes on this clonotype: One junction end disagrees with the germline gene, perhaps due to a read error. CDR3 coding DNA: TGTGCCAGTAGCCTGGCTAGCGGGAGATTGGAGACCCGGTACTTC. It yields the protein CASSLASGRLETRYF. The chain combines TRBV19 with TRBJ2-5; 10 bases are a match to TRBD2. Germline CDR1 and CDR2: LNHDA and SQIVND (reference sequence). The CDR3 totals 15 residues.

This clonotype was counted between two and nine times. The chain recombines TRBV10-3 with TRBJ1-5; D is uncertain. CDR1 is ENHRY and CDR2 is SYGVKD in the germline V gene. V lost 4 bases and J lost 0, with 4 bases in between. The CDR3 is made up of 13 amino acids. The CDR3 loop reads CAISVGSNQPQHF. The CDR3 DNA sequence: TGTGCCATCAGTGTAGGTAGCAATCAGCCCCAGCATTTT.

Turning to this clonotype: Given a much more abundant clone one base away, this may be a read error. This chain connects TRBV12-3 or TRBV12-4 to TRBJ2-2, with TRBD2 as a possible D gene (5 bases). This CDR3 contains 13 residues. The CDR3 nucleotides read TGTGCCAGCAGGACTCGAAACACCGGGGAGCTGCTTTTT. Protein sequence: CASRTRNTGELLF.

This clonotype was seen more than once but under ten times. Here the CDR3 DNA reads TGTGCCAGCAGATCATCCTGGGATACCATATATTTT. Protein: CASRSSWDTIYF. The chain couples TRBV7-9 to TRBJ1-3, with D hard to call. Germline V lookup: CDR1 SEHNR, CDR2 FQNEAQ (reference sequence). The V and J ends lost 6 bases and 10 bases respectively, with 13 bases between them. This CDR3 has 12 amino acids.

In its sample, this clonotype was seen a few times. This chain connects TRBV20-1 to TRBJ2-1; TRBD2 agrees at 8 bases. The CDR3 covers 15 residues. Germline assignment: CDR1 DFQATT and CDR2 SNEGSKA (reference sequence). The junction had 6 bases not matched to a gene; V was cut back by 5 bases and J by 0 bases. CDR3 DNA sequence: TGCAGTGCTCAGACTAGCGCGGGCTCCTACAATGAGCAGTTCTTC. Residues: CSAQTSAGSYNEQFF.

This clonotype was detected ten times or more. V gene TRBV29-1 combines with J gene TRBJ2-2; TRBD2 might be the D (5 bases). Germline values: CDR1 SQVTM, CDR2 ANQGSEA. V gave up 5 bases and J gave up 1 base, with 8 bases separating them. This CDR3 spans 13 amino acids. The chain's CDR3 is CSVNRGNTGELFF. As DNA, the CDR3 is TGCAGCGTTAACCGGGGGAACACCGGGGAGCTGTTTTTT.

This clonotype showed up just a few times. V is TRBV19 and J is TRBJ1-1; D unresolved. There are 15 residues in the CDR3. Trimming left V 1 base short and J 1 base short, with 10 bases between. From germline, CDR1 is LNHDA and CDR2 SQIVND (reference sequence). The CDR3 here is CASSIGGSGNTEAFF. CDR3 sequence (DNA): TGTGCCAGTAGTATAGGAGGGTCAGGGAACACTGAAGCTTTCTTT.

This clonotype was picked up many times. V is TRBV19 and J is TRBJ1-2, with 12 bases fitting TRBD1. There are 17 residues in the CDR3. J was trimmed by 0 bases and V by 2 bases; bases with no gene match: 4. Germline V CDR1 and CDR2: LNHDA, SQIVND (reference sequence). CDR3 region: CASSIRDRGPTNYGYTF. CDR3 in DNA: TGTGCCAGTAGTATAAGGGACAGGGGGCCCACTAACTATGGCTACACCTTC.

Of note for this clonotype: Being one base from a much bigger clone, this may be a read error. The chain couples TRBV19 to TRBJ2-7; D may be TRBD1 (5 bases). Germline V CDR1 and CDR2: LNHDA, SQIVND (reference sequence). The CDR3 covers 15 residues. CDR3 DNA sequence: TGTGCCGGTAGTACCCAGGGTGGGGCCTCCTACGAGCAGTACTTC. This codes for CAGSTQGGASYEQYF.

This clonotype was picked up many times. This rearrangement joins TRBV4-2 to TRBJ1-3, with 7 bases matching TRBD1. Germline CDR1 and CDR2: LGHNA and YNFKEQ. This CDR3 is 15 amino acids long. The J segment lost 6 bases and the V segment lost 0 bases, leaving 5 bases of the junction unmatched. The CDR3 loop is CASSQEGGIENTIYF. CDR3 coding DNA: TGTGCCAGCAGCCAAGAAGGGGGCATCGAAAACACCATATATTTT.

The gene calls are TRBV7-9 and TRBJ2-7, with D perhaps given as TRBD1 or TRBD2 (8 bases each). Germline V gives CDR1 SEHNR, CDR2 FQNEAQ (reference sequence). Trimming stripped 5 bases from V and 3 bases from J, with 23 bases between. CDR3 length: 17 amino acids. CDR3 bases: TGTGCCAGCAGCACTAGCGGTGACAGGGGAAGGGGCTACGAGCAGTACTTC. Translation: CASSTSGDRGRGYEQYF.

This sequence joins TRBV7-9 and TRBJ2-5, with no clear D. With 1 base removed from V and 4 bases from J, the gap between germline ends came to 13 bases. The CDR3 extends over 15 amino acids. CDR1 and CDR2 (germline): SEHNR, FQNEAQ (reference sequence). The CDR3 protein is CASSLGIRAGETQYF. CDR3 sequence (DNA): TGTGCCAGCAGCTTAGGCATTAGGGCTGGAGAGACCCAGTACTTC.

Remarks on this clonotype: Just one base apart from a much larger clone, this may be a read error. The rearrangement uses TRBV19 and TRBJ1-5; no definite D call. This CDR3 comprises 10 residues. V dropped 10 bases and J dropped 10 bases, with 11 bases sitting between them. CDR1 is LNHDA, CDR2 SQIVND, per germline (reference sequence). The CDR3 DNA reads as TGTGCCACCGGTACCCTCCCCCAGCATTTT. It encodes CATGTLPQHF.

This clonotype is medium-sized by share. The V and J genes are TRBV7-2 and TRBJ2-7; 8 nucleotides agree with TRBD1. The germline CDR1 and CDR2 sequences are SGHTA and FQGNSA. Losses at the gene ends were 1 base for V and 5 bases for J; bases not matched to a gene: 4. The CDR3 extends over 14 amino acids. The CDR3 DNA is TGTGCCAGCAGCTTAGACAACAGGGGGAACGAGCAGTACTTC. Translating gives CASSLDNRGNEQYF.

The chain uses TRBV29-1 and TRBJ2-7; D assignment may be TRBD1 or TRBD2 (6 bases each). V lost 3 bases and J 3 bases, leaving 15 bases between the germline ends. Germline lookup yields CDR1 SQVTM and CDR2 ANQGSEA. The length of the CDR3 is 14 residues. In nucleotides, the CDR3 is TGCAGCGTTGAGGAGGGCAGGGGCGACTACGAGCAGTACTTC. As protein: CSVEEGRGDYEQYF.